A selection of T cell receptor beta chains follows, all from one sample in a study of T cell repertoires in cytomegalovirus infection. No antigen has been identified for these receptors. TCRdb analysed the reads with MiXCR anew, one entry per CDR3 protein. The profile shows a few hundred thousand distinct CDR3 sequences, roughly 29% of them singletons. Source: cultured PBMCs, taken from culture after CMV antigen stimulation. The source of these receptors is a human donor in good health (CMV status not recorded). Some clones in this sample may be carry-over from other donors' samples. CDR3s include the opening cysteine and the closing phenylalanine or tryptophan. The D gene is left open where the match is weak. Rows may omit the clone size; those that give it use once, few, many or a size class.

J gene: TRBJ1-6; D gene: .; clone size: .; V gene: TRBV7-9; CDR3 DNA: TGTGCCAGCAGCAATCAGGGGAGTCCCCTCCACTTT; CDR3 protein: CASSNQGSPLHF
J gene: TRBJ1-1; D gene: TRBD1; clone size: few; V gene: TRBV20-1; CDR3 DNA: TGCAGTGCTAGGGACAGGGAGGATATCACTGAAGCTTTCTTT; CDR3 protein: CSARDREDITEAFF
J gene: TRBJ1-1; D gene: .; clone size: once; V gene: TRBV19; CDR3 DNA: TGTGCCAGTAGTAGGATGGAGATGAACACTGAAGCTTTCTTT; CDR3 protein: CASSRMEMNTEAFF
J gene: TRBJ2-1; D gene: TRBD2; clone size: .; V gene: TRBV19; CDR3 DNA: TGTGCCAGTAGTATATCGGCTAGCGGCGTCAATGAGCAGTTCTTC; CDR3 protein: CASSISASGVNEQFF
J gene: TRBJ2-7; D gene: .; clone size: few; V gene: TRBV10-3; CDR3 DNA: TGTGCCTCTAGGGACCACGGCGTTCCCGAGCAGTACTTC; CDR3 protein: CASRDHGVPEQYF
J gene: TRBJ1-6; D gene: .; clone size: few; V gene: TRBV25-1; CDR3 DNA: TGTGCCAGCTCCCCCCCGGGACACCCTAGCTCCTATAATTCACCCCTCCACTTT; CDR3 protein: CASSPPGHPSSYNSPLHF
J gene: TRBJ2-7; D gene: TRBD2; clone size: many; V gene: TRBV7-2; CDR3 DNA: TGTGCCAGCAGCTTAGTCGGTAGCGGGAGCCCCTACGAGCAGTACTTC; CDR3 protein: CASSLVGSGSPYEQYF
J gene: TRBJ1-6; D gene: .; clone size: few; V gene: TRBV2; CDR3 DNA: TGTGCCAGCAGTGATTTCGCGGGTGGCTCACCCCTCCACTTT; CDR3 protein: CASSDFAGGSPLHF
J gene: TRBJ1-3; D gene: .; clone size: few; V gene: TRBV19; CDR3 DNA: TGTGCCAGTAGTATCGGCAGGGCCAACACCATATATTTT; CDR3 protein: CASSIGRANTIYF
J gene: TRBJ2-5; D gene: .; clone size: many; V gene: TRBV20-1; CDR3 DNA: TGCAGTGCTAGGCCCTCGCGGGGCCGGGGAGAGACCCAGTACTTC; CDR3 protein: CSARPSRGRGETQYF
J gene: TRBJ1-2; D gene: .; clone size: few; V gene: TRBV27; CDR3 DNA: TGTGCCAGCAGTTCAACAGGAGTTCGTAACTATGGCTACACCTTC; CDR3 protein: CASSSTGVRNYGYTF
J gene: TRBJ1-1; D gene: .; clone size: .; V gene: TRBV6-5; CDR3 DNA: TGTGCCAGCAGAGAAGGACGGACGAACACTGAAGCTTTCTTT; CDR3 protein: CASREGRTNTEAFF
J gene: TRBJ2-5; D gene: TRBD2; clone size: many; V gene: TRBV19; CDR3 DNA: TGTGCCAGTAGTCCGACTAGCGGGGGAAAGACCCAGTACTTC; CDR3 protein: CASSPTSGGKTQYF
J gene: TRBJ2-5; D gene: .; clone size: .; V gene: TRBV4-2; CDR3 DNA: TGTGCCAGCAGCCAAGTACGCGGGTTCCAAGAGACCCAGTACTTC; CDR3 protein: CASSQVRGFQETQYF
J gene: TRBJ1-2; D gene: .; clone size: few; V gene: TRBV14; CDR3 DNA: TGTGCCAGCAGCCAAGATCGGATTGCGGGGGGGAATGGCTACACCTTC; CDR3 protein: CASSQDRIAGGNGYTF
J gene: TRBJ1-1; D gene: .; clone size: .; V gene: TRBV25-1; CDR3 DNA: TGTGCCAGCACCCGTGGGGGGAACACTGAAGCTTTCTTT; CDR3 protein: CASTRGGNTEAFF
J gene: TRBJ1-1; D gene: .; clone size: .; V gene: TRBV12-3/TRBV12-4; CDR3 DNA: TGTGCCAGCAGCGGGGGTGCGGGGCCAGCTTTCTTT; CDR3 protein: CASSGGAGPAFF
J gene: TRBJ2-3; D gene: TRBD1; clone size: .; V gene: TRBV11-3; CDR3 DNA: TGTGCCAGCAGCTACACCGGGACAGGAGGGGCAGATACGCAGTATTTT; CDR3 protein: CASSYTGTGGADTQYF
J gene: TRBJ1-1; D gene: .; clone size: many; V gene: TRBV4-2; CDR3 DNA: TGTGCCAGCAGCCAAGACCCGCTATCTGAACTAGTGAACACTGAAGCTTTCTTT; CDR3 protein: CASSQDPLSELVNTEAFF
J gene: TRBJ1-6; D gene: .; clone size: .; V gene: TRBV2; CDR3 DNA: TGTGCCAGCGCCATAGGGAGGGATTCACCCCTCCACTTT; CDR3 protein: CASAIGRDSPLHF
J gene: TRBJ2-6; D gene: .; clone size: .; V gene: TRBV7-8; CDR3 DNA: TGTGCCAGCAGCCCCCGACGTGGGGGCGGCTCTGGGGCCAACGTCCTGACTTTC; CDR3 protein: CASSPRRGGGSGANVLTF
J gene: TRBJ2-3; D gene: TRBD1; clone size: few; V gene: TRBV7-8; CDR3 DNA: TGTGCCAGCAGCGCTCTGGGTGGGACAGGTTCTTTAGTGGGAGATACGCAGTATTTT; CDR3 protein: CASSALGGTGSLVGDTQYF
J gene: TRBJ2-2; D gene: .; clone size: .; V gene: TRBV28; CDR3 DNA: TGTGCCAGCACTCCGGTGGAGAACACCGGGGAGCTGTTTTTT; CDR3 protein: CASTPVENTGELFF
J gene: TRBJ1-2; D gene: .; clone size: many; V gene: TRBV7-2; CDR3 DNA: TGTGCCAGCAGCCAGCAGCCGGGAGGAAACTATGGCTACACCTTC; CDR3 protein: CASSQQPGGNYGYTF
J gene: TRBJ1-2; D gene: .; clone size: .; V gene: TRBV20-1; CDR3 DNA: TGCAGTCCCCAAGGAGGTGATGGCTACACCTTC; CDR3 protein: CSPQGGDGYTF
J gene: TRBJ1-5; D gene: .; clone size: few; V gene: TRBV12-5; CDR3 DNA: TGTGCTAGTCTGTTAGGGGGTCATGGCAATCAGCCCCAGCATTTT; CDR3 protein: CASLLGGHGNQPQHF
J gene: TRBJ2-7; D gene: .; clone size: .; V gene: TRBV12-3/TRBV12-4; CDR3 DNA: TGTGCCAGCAGCCCCGGGGAGACAAGCCTCTACGAGCAGTACTTC; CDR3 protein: CASSPGETSLYEQYF
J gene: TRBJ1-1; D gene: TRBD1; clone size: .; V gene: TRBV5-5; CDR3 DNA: TGTGCCAGCAGACTTACAGGGGGATGGAACACTGAAGCTTTCTTT; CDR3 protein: CASRLTGGWNTEAFF
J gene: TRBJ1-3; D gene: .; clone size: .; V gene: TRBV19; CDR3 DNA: TGTGCCAGTAGTACCGTGGACACCATATATTTT; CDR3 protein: CASSTVDTIYF
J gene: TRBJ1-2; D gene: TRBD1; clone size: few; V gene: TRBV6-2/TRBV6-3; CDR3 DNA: TGTGCCAGCAGGGACAGGACTAACTATGGCTACACCTTC; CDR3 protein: CASRDRTNYGYTF